The 28 T cell receptor beta chains in this list originate from one sample, sequenced in a study of blood T cell repertoires in COVID-19. Assay: immunoSEQ multiplex PCR; the TCRdb copy retains only in-frame clones and omits some. The top ten clones hold nearly 15% of a sample with 150,000 to 200,000 clones, roughly 88% of them seen once. Sequenced material: PBMCs or T cells enriched from blood (not recorded which). These receptor sequences come from a man aged 45-65 years who had recovered from COVID-19.

This chain links TRBV7-9 with TRBJ1-3; no definite D call. Trimming shortened V by 2 bases and J by 2 bases, and 10 bases separated the two germline ends. The CDR3 is made up of 15 amino acids. Germline CDR1 is SEHNR and CDR2 is FQNEAQ (reference sequence). The DNA for the CDR3 is TGTGCCAGCAGCTTACGGACTGGGACTGGAAACACCATATATTTT. This encodes CASSLRTGTGNTIYF.

The CDR3 protein is CASSFFSGTVNEKLFF. The CDR3 DNA sequence: TGTGCCAGCAGCTTTTTCTCCGGGACTGTTAATGAAAAACTGTTTTTT. This chain links TRBV7-8 with TRBJ1-4; maybe TRBD1 (5 bases). V lost 3 bases, J lost 4 bases, and 15 bases lay in between. Germline lookup yields CDR1 SGHVS and CDR2 FQNEAQ. This CDR3 contains 16 residues.

This clone was seen more than once but under ten times. CDR3 bases: TGTGCCAGCAGTGAAGCGGACAGGGGTTACGAGCAGTACTTC. It specifies CASSEADRGYEQYF. The chain combines TRBV6-1 with TRBJ2-7; 9 bases match TRBD1. The V segment lost 0 bases and the J segment 4 bases; nucleotides outside the gene matches: 1. This CDR3 region has 14 residues. Germline V gene sequence: CDR1 MNHNS, CDR2 SASEGT.

The chain links TRBV6-1 to TRBJ1-1, with 9 bases that match TRBD1. The CDR3 runs to 15 residues. The J segment lost 4 bases and the V segment lost 1 base, leaving 4 bases of the junction unmatched. In germline, CDR1 is MNHNS, CDR2 SASEGT. Written as DNA, the CDR3 is TGTGCCAGCAGTGAAGGGTTGACAGGGGGCACTGAAGCTTTCTTT. It encodes CASSEGLTGGTEAFF.

The chain carries TRBV19 and TRBJ2-7, with TRBD1 matching over 7 bases. This CDR3 has 15 residues. The junction had 11 bases not matched to a gene; V was cut back by 6 bases and J by 3 bases. CDR1 and CDR2 (germline): LNHDA, SQIVND (reference sequence). CDR3 DNA sequence: TGTGCCAGTAGCCCTTATACGACAGGGATCTACGAGCAGTACTTC. Translated: CASSPYTTGIYEQYF.

The chain couples TRBV5-8 to TRBJ2-7; D unresolved. This CDR3 has 12 amino acids. The germline V gene has CDR1 SGHTS and CDR2 YDEGEE. Trimming pared 4 bases from V and 4 bases from J, leaving 9 bases between. The CDR3 loop reads CASSPAVYEQYF. The CDR3 DNA follows: TGTGCCAGCAGCCCCGCGGTTTACGAGCAGTACTTC.

V is TRBV25-1 and J is TRBJ2-5; 12 bases line up with TRBD2. Germline V gene sequence: CDR1 MGHDK, CDR2 SYGVNS. V was pared by 3 bases and J by 4 bases, with 9 bases of the junction left unmatched. The CDR3 extends over 17 amino acids. CDR3 residues: CASSDSASGGALETQYF. The CDR3 DNA follows: TGTGCCAGCAGTGATAGTGCTAGCGGGGGGGCCCTAGAGACCCAGTACTTC.

The rearrangement uses TRBV5-6 and TRBJ2-5; 9 bases agree with TRBD2. Germline V lookup: CDR1 SGHDT, CDR2 YYEEEE. The CDR3 is 13 amino acids. J was trimmed by 5 bases and V by 4 bases; bases with no gene match: 3. Here the CDR3 reads CASSSTSGETQYF. CDR3 in DNA: TGTGCCAGCAGCAGTACTAGCGGGGAGACCCAGTACTTC.

The CDR3 DNA sequence: TGTGCTAGTGGACTCCCGCCAAGGAACACTGAAGCTTTCTTT. Its translation is CASGLPPRNTEAFF. This chain uses TRBV12-5 with TRBJ1-1; D unclear. There are 14 residues in the CDR3. CDR1 is LGHNT and CDR2 is FRNRAP in the germline V gene. Trimming took off 6 bases at V and 1 base at J, with 12 bases between the two ends. The variable domain in full, with the rest retrieved from reference TRBV12-5 and TRBJ1-1, is DARVTQTPRHKVTEMGQEVTMRCQPILGHNTVFWYRQTMMQGLELLAYFRNRAPLDDSGMPKDRFSAEMPDATLATLKIQPSEPRDSAVYFCASGLPPRNTEAFFGQGTRLTVV.

The V gene is TRBV9, the J gene TRBJ1-4; 7 bases agree with TRBD1. J was trimmed by 5 bases and V by 0 bases; bases with no gene match: 4. The CDR3 loop spans 15 amino acids. Germline V lookup: CDR1 SGDLS, CDR2 YYNGEE. CDR3 loop: CASSVVSGGNEKLFF. The CDR3 DNA is TGTGCCAGCAGCGTAGTTTCAGGGGGGAATGAAAAACTGTTTTTT.

The chain combines TRBV6-5 with TRBJ2-7, with 9 bases aligning to TRBD1. Trimming removed 6 bases from V and 5 bases from J; junction bases left unmatched: 8. Germline lookup yields CDR1 MNHEY and CDR2 SVGAGI. The CDR3 length is 14 residues. CDR3 loop: CASRPPGQGDEQYF. CDR3 nucleotides: TGTGCCAGCAGGCCACCGGGACAGGGCGACGAGCAGTACTTC.

CDR3 loop: CATSDSGQINSPLHF. CDR3 nucleotides: TGTGCCACCAGTGATTCGGGACAGATTAATTCACCCCTCCACTTT. The rearrangement links TRBV24-1 to TRBJ1-6; 7 bases align to TRBD1. From germline, CDR1 is KGHDR and CDR2 SFDVKD. This CDR3 region has 15 residues. Trimming at V came to 2 bases and at J to 6 bases, leaving 3 bases not matched to a gene.

In this sample, this clone turned up once. The CDR3 sequence: CASSGTPQGGSSGNTIYF. Written as DNA, the CDR3 is TGTGCCAGCAGCGGCACCCCACAGGGCGGGAGTTCTGGAAACACCATATATTTT. J is TRBJ1-3 and V is TRBV7-8, with TRBD1 as a possible D gene (6 bases). The V end lost 5 bases, the J end lost 1 base, and 21 bases lay between the germline ends. Germline values: CDR1 SGHVS, CDR2 FQNEAQ. CDR3 length equals 18 residues.

This chain links TRBV4-1 with TRBJ1-5; D remains unclear. The CDR3 is 14 residues long. The ends were cut back, 1 base at V and 0 bases at J, with 4 bases in the middle. Per the germline V gene, CDR1 is MGHRA and CDR2 is YSYEKL. CDR3 sequence (DNA): TGCGCCAGCAGCCAAGCAGTTAGCAATCAGCCCCAGCATTTT. Its translation: CASSQAVSNQPQHF.

The chain is built from TRBV7-8 and TRBJ1-2, with D possibly matching TRBD1 (5 bases). The germline CDR1 and CDR2 sequences are SGHVS and FQNEAQ. V was clipped by 1 base and J by 6 bases, with 9 bases between them. The CDR3 is made up of 13 amino acids. The CDR3, as DNA: TGTGCCAGCAGCTTAGGGGGCGGGAATGGCTACACCTTC. Residues: CASSLGGGNGYTF.

Notes on this clone: Germline and junction disagree at one end, which may indicate a read error. This chain connects TRBV10-3 to TRBJ2-5; TRBD2 aligns across 11 bases. This CDR3 is built from 15 residues. Per the germline V gene, CDR1 is ENHRY and CDR2 is SYGVKD. CDR3 amino acids: CTISEPSGGSETQYF. DNA of the CDR3: TGTACCATCAGTGAGCCTAGCGGGGGGTCGGAGACCCAGTACTTC.

The rearrangement joins TRBV3-1 (or the pseudogene TRBV3-2) to TRBJ2-3; possibly TRBD2 for D (6 bases). The CDR3 has 16 residues. The V end lost 1 base, the J end lost 1 base, and 12 bases lay between the germline ends. Germline CDR1 reads LGHDT; CDR2 reads YNNKEL (reference sequence). The CDR3 region has the DNA TGTGCCAGCAGCCAAGCGAGGGGCGGGGGCACAGATACGCAGTATTTT. Translating gives CASSQARGGGTDTQYF.

Written as DNA, the CDR3 is TGTGCCAGCAGGAGACAGGGGGTGGGCGGCTACACCTTC. This sequence encodes CASRRQGVGGYTF. This sequence joins TRBV27 and TRBJ1-2, with 9 bases aligning to TRBD1. The CDR3 has 13 amino acids. Per germline, CDR1 MNHEY and CDR2 SMNVEV (reference sequence). V shed 6 bases and J 8 bases; nucleotides not matched to a gene: 7.

This clone was found a few times. V gene TRBV5-1 combines with J gene TRBJ2-7, with D possibly TRBD2 on 6 matching bases. V dropped 5 bases and J dropped 5 bases, with 20 bases sitting between them. The CDR3 is made up of 15 amino acids. The germline V gene encodes CDR1 SGHRS and CDR2 YFSETQ. The DNA for the CDR3 is TGCGCCAGCAGTCCCCAGGGCGGGGTCGGGAACGAGCAGTACTTC. Translated, it gives CASSPQGGVGNEQYF.

This chain uses TRBV27 with TRBJ1-1, with 7 bases that match TRBD1. V lost 3 bases, J lost 7 bases, and 5 bases stayed unmatched. The CDR3 is made up of 13 amino acids. Per germline, CDR1 MNHEY and CDR2 SMNVEV (reference sequence). CDR3 region: CASSFQTGSEAFF. The CDR3 region has the DNA TGTGCCAGCAGTTTCCAGACAGGGAGTGAAGCTTTCTTT.

This clone has a single count. V is TRBV28 and J is TRBJ2-7; 7 nucleotides match TRBD1. V lost 5 bases and J lost 6; bases outside the gene matches: 4. The CDR3 has 12 amino acids. Germline CDR1 is MDHEN and CDR2 is SYDVKM. The CDR3 sequence is CASSVTGREQYF. The CDR3 DNA follows: TGTGCCAGCAGTGTGACAGGGCGCGAGCAGTACTTC.

The chain joins TRBV28 to TRBJ1-1; D is undetermined. Germline CDR1 MDHEN, CDR2 SYDVKM. This CDR3 contains 12 residues. V was clipped by 6 bases and J by 8 bases, with 13 bases between them. CDR3 DNA sequence: TGTGCCAGCAGGCCCGGACTGAGAGAAGCTTTCTTT. As protein: CASRPGLREAFF.

This chain joins TRBV5-4 and TRBJ1-1, with D possibly being TRBD1 (6 bases). Germline CDR1 is SGHNT and CDR2 is YYREEE (reference sequence). The V gene lost 1 base and the J gene lost 0 bases, with 10 bases spanning the gap. This CDR3 comprises 15 residues. The CDR3 DNA sequence: TGTGCCAGCAGCTTGACCGGGACACTGAACACTGAAGCTTTCTTT. This translates into CASSLTGTLNTEAFF.

The chain couples TRBV19 to TRBJ2-2; 7 nucleotides align to TRBD2. The germline CDR1 and CDR2 sequences are LNHDA and SQIVND (reference sequence). The CDR3 runs 17 residues. The ends lost 3 bases at V and 2 bases at J; junction bases unmatched: 9. CDR3 nucleotides: TGTGCCAGTAGTATTATCCGTACGGGGGGAAACACCGGGGAGCTGTTTTTT. It codes for CASSIIRTGGNTGELFF.

CDR3 nucleotide sequence: TGTGCCAGCAGCGTAGCGACAGGGGGCTACGAGCAGTACTTC. Amino acids: CASSVATGGYEQYF. The chain links TRBV9 to TRBJ2-7; 9 bases are a match to TRBD1. The V segment lost 0 bases and the J segment 3 bases; nucleotides outside the gene matches: 1. Germline assignment: CDR1 SGDLS and CDR2 YYNGEE. The CDR3 has 14 amino acids.

DNA of the CDR3: TGTGCCTGGAGTCCGGGACAGGGAGGCAATCAGCCCCAGCATTTT. Its protein product is CAWSPGQGGNQPQHF. This rearrangement joins TRBV30 to TRBJ1-5; 9 bases match TRBD1. The CDR3 is made up of 15 amino acids. The germline gives CDR1 GTSNPN, CDR2 SVGIG (reference sequence). Trimming removed 2 bases from V and 2 bases from J; junction bases left unmatched: 4.

The sample holds many counts of this clone. The CDR3 DNA reads as TGTGCCAGCTCATTCGGGACAGGAAACATGAACACTGAAGCTTTCTTT. Translated: CASSFGTGNMNTEAFF. This chain uses TRBV18 with TRBJ1-1; TRBD1 matches at 8 bases. Germline V CDR1 and CDR2: KGHSH, LQKENI. J lost 0 bases, V lost 5 bases, and 8 bases had no gene match. The CDR3 spans 16 residues.

This clone has a handful of counts. J is TRBJ1-3 and V is TRBV5-1, with TRBD1 as a possible D gene (6 bases). CDR3 length: 14 residues. CDR1 SGHRS and CDR2 YFSETQ come from the germline V gene. V was trimmed by 3 bases and J by 2 bases, leaving 9 bases between them. This CDR3 reads CASSSGEPGNTIYF. The DNA for the CDR3 is TGCGCCAGCAGCTCAGGGGAACCTGGAAACACCATATATTTT.